Detailed here is one T cell receptor (beta chain). Trimming stripped 1 base from V and 3 bases from J, with 8 bases between. Germline lookup yields CDR1 MNHNS and CDR2 SASEGT. The CDR3 has 14 residues. This sample is drawn from a study of blood T cell repertoires in COVID-19. Original processing notes: By means of reference gene primer amplification, nucleated cell counts were estimated. Produced via immunoSEQ multiplex PCR; TCRdb's table is partial and in-frame only. That table furnishes V, J and clone size, whereas the DNA furnished D and trimming. The table shows about 260,000 clones, with roughly nine tenths occurring only once.

The sequence came from a man aged 55 to 70 who had recovered from COVID-19. The J gene is TRBJ2-3, the V gene TRBV6-1; D is uncertain. Sequencing was done on a sample of peripheral blood. CDR3 in DNA: TGTGCCAGCAGTGAAGTGCGAAGAACAGATACGCAGTATTTT. Encoded protein: CASSEVRRTDTQYF.